The TCR beta chain described here comes from a study of blood T cell repertoires in COVID-19. Overall study context: Sample material is recorded as cDNA or gDNA derived from T cells, B-cell-depleted T cells, or PBMCs.

Original processing methods: Reference gene primer amplification gave estimated nucleated cell counts. Sequencing used immunoSEQ multiplex PCR; TCRdb keeps in-frame clones, though not all of them. Clone size and the V and J calls come from that table; the DNA yielded D and trimming. The data show about 440,000 clones, 80% to 90% seen once. V gave up 4 bases and J gave up 7 bases; unmatched junction bases: 9. CDR3 length: 14 amino acids. Germline V gene sequence: CDR1 SNHLY, CDR2 FYNNEI. This TCR was sampled from a woman aged 25 to 39 with acute or convalescent COVID-19. This chain joins TRBV2 and TRBJ2-7; TRBD1 aligns across 8 bases. Sequencing used peripheral blood. The CDR3 DNA sequence: TGTGCCAGCAGTGCTGCTGGACAGGGCTGGGAGCAGTACTTC. This gives the protein CASSAAGQGWEQYF.